The sequence of this T cell receptor (beta chain) was determined in a study of blood T cells in healthy people across ages. In this sample, this clonotype turned up a few times. It was with a sample-barcoded 5' primer and a J-beta primer mix that a second PCR of about 6 to 11 cycles was run. TCRdb fed the 5' RACE reads into MiXCR, producing one record per CDR3 protein. This table has some 710,000 distinct CDR3 sequences, approximately 21% appearing once. The germline CDR1 and CDR2 sequences are MNHNY and SVGAGI (reference sequence). Deletions cut 6 bases from V and 2 bases from J, with 8 bases between. The CDR3 is made up of 12 amino acids.

The V gene is TRBV6-6, the J gene TRBJ2-7; D not resolved. This TCR was sampled from a man between 65 and 79 years old in good health. The sample taken for sequencing was blood. CDR3 sequence reads: CASSTAAYEQYF. CDR3 DNA sequence: TGTGCCAGCAGCACAGCAGCCTACGAGCAGTACTTC.